The sequence of this TCR beta chain was determined in a study of T cells after posttransplantation cyclophosphamide. Study-wide points: Later post-transplant blood repertoires were often dominated by donor CD8+ memory clones. Blood and skin or GI T cell repertoires showed limited TRB overlap. After PTCy, TRB diversity resembled that of CNI/methotrexate controls.

This clone came up many times. The antigen is undetermined. Peripheral blood was collected from the related graft donor on the marrow donation day. The V and J ends lost 2 bases and 1 base respectively, with 12 bases between them. CDR3 length: 15 residues. Germline assignment: CDR1 SGHNT and CDR2 YYREEE (reference sequence). Some clones are missing from TCRdb's copy, which holds only in-frame ones; the method was immunoSEQ multiplex PCR. This sample carries about 25,000 clones, none of them present only once. The sequence derives from a woman aged 50 to 65 in good health, CMV-negative, and a related stem cell transplant donor. J is TRBJ2-5 and V is TRBV5-4, with D uncertain. The sequenced sample was PBMCs. CDR3: CASSFSPTIQETQYF. In DNA, the CDR3 is TGTGCCAGCAGCTTCTCTCCCACTATCCAAGAGACCCAGTACTTC.